The 5 T cell receptor beta chains given below trace back to one sample, sequenced in a study of blood T cells in healthy people across ages. Next came a second PCR, run for about 7 to 12 cycles, which used a sample-barcoded 5' primer along with a J-beta primer mix. TCRdb independently ran MiXCR on the 5' RACE reads; one entry per CDR3 protein. The sample consists of about 640,000 distinct CDR3 sequences, about 30% of them appearing once. Sequencing was done on a sample of blood. The receptor source for this set is a woman over 75 in good health.

In its sample, this clonotype was seen a few times. The chain links TRBV2 to TRBJ2-5; 14 nucleotides align to TRBD2. Trimming took 6 bases from V and 2 from J; bases not matched to a gene: 8. Germline loops: CDR1 SNHLY, CDR2 FYNNEI. The CDR3 has 17 residues. The CDR3 DNA follows: TGTGCCAGCAGGCCGGGACTAGCGGGGGTCAGGCAAGAGACCCAGTACTTC. Translated: CASRPGLAGVRQETQYF.

This clonotype was picked up many times. The chain joins TRBV29-1 to TRBJ1-2; tentatively, D is TRBD1 (6 bases). Trimming left V 7 bases short and J 8 bases short, with 23 bases between. The CDR3 length is 14 residues. Germline-derived CDR1 and CDR2 are SQVTM and ANQGSEA. The DNA for the CDR3 is TGCAGCGCTGACCGGTGGGGCAGGGGTGGAGGCTACACCTTC. As protein: CSADRWGRGGGYTF.

A note on this clonotype: Given a much more abundant clone one base away, this may be a read error. The chain joins TRBV4-3 to TRBJ2-1, with TRBD1 matching 9 bases. Germline values: CDR1 LGHNA, CDR2 YSLEER. The CDR3 runs 15 residues. The CDR3 protein is CAGSRQDRGYNEQFF. The CDR3 region has the DNA TGCGCCGGCAGCCGACAGGACAGGGGCTACAATGAGCAGTTCTTC.

This clonotype has ten or more counts. The rearrangement joins TRBV20-1 to TRBJ1-6, with 7 bases identical to TRBD1. CDR3 size: 15 residues. Germline assignment: CDR1 DFQATT and CDR2 SNEGSKA (reference sequence). V lost 5 bases, J lost 4 bases, and 8 bases stayed unmatched. The CDR3 spells CSASEGALYNSPLHF. In DNA form, the CDR3 reads TGCAGTGCTTCCGAGGGGGCACTTTATAATTCACCCCTCCACTTT.

This clonotype was detected ten times or more. This chain uses TRBV5-1 with TRBJ2-1, with 9 bases matching TRBD1. The V gene's germline CDR1 is SGHRS and CDR2 YFSETQ. The V and J ends lost 4 bases and 10 bases, in that order; junction bases with no gene match: 12. This CDR3 is 15 amino acids long. Written as DNA, the CDR3 is TGCGCCAGCAGCCTAGCTGGGACAGGGTTGGTGGAGCAGTTCTTC. Protein product: CASSLAGTGLVEQFF.